The TCR beta chain under discussion was sequenced for a study of shared clonotypes between healthy human individuals (dated by TCRdb to 2018 to 2021). In terms of the full investigation: The cohort included a few men and a couple of women between 18 and 49 years of age. For each donor, CD4 naive and CD4 memory were each run on three plates, CD8 naive on two plates, and CD8 memory on one plate. The study deeply sequenced blood TCR repertoires of five healthy adults to estimate repertoire size and the extent of clonotype sharing between individuals. Libraries were prepared and TCR repertoires were sequenced by different laboratories using diverse techniques, in order to increase sequencing depth and limit assay-specific biases. Leukapheresis yielded between about 0.94 and 8.9 billion PBMCs per donor.

Using the deep immunoSEQ assay, TCR CDR3 regions were amplified from genomic DNA by multiplex PCR. Genomic DNA extracted from each cell subset was distributed evenly over all wells of several immunoSEQ 96-well plates, and each plate served as one replicate. For sorted subsets, each replicate PCR was loaded with roughly 0.2 ug genomic DNA, equivalent to 32,000 or so T cell genomes. Purified libraries were measured with a Qubit 3.0 fluorometer, size-checked on a Bioanalyzer 2100, and measured again with the KAPA Library Quantification kit. Every immunoSEQ 96-well plate was sequenced on a separate single-read 150-cycle Illumina NextSeq 550 flow cell. Per the authors' processing: Because the immunoSEQ output included only junctional sequences and no quality scores, the filtering could not be the same as the filtering used for full-length reads. Sequences were annotated with PyIR, a Python wrapper for IgBLAST v1.9, and V/J genes and CDR3 were assigned using IMGT germline references. Any read was removed if the V/J assignment was weak (E-value above 1e-6), the CDR3 was missing, or the read contained stop codons, out-of-frame junctions, or ambiguous translated residues. V3J clonotypes were defined as sequences sharing the same inferred V gene, J gene, and CDR3 amino acid sequence. Percentage overlap between repertoires was calculated by dividing the number of shared unique clonotypes by the size of the smaller repertoire. Richness of each repertoire was evaluated using RTK rarefaction, the Chao1 estimator, and Recon v2.1 estimates of unobserved clonotypes. Generation probabilities were computed with OLGA for all TCRbeta clonotypes obtained by the gDNA method from four donors. In TCRdb, the immuneACCESS table is reduced to in-frame sequences with V and J assigned. These tables do not hold every clone; where another copy was compared, an unresolved V gene accounts for under half, and the others remain unexplained. V and J calls and clone size are those listed in that table; D and trimming were worked out from the DNA. Recorded for this sample are fewer than 1.8 million clones; 98% to 99% of them occurred a single time. The ten largest make up around 0.38% of the sample.

The research as a whole found: Sampling was restricted to blood, and TCR repertoires in tissues likely differ from the TCR repertoires found in blood. Rarefaction of sorted-subset datasets indicated incomplete sequencing despite the large sequencing depth. Compared with non-shared clonotypes, clonotypes shared by all four sorted-subset donors had higher generation probabilities. Pairwise subsampling led to the expectation that sequencing depth would affect the degree of clonotype sharing among donors. Estimated clonotype richness was generally larger for naive than for memory subsets. The small number of donors limited the genetic and exposure-history diversity represented. Sharing across several donors was observed for 5% to 6.5% of naive CD4, 3.5% of naive CD8, 2.3% of memory CD4, and around 0.4% of memory CD8 clonotypes.

The CDR3 holds 14 amino acids from the cysteine to the phenylalanine. This entry keeps only the CDR3 DNA: 42 bases, framed from base 1. Per the germline V gene, SQVTM is the CDR1 and ANQGSEA is the CDR2. V and J are truncated by 6 bases and 4 bases respectively, leaving an intervening sequence of 15 bases. Healthy HIV-negative adults with no recently reported acute infections or vaccinations were included as donors. Every donor was a Caucasian adult living in Nashville, Tennessee, USA. CD4+ T cells were enriched by magnetic negative selection; naive cells were then positively selected on CD45RA, and the negative fraction formed the memory subset. Blood was obtained by leukapheresis, after which PBMCs were separated by Ficoll-Histopaque density gradient centrifugation and cryopreserved in liquid nitrogen vapor phase. Analytical flow cytometry was used to check the purity and quantity of every magnetically sorted T cell population. From each sorted fraction, genomic DNA was isolated and quantified by UV absorbance on a Nanodrop 2000c.

With respect to this clone: No antigen is known for it. Nothing much larger sits one base from this clone, and base qualities are not available.

The chain was built from TRBV29-1 and TRBJ2-2; the D gene is perhaps TRBD2, from 6 matching bases. The sequenced sample was naive CD4+ T cells sorted from blood. Interpreted using the paper, the cell subset or site label stands for: CD45RA+ positively selected. This TCR came from a man aged 25-40 years in good health. The DNA sequence is as follows: TGCAGCGTCGCCCCCCGGGGAGGCACCGGGGAGCTGTTTTTT. Translated, it reads CSVAPRGGTGELFF.